This T cell receptor (beta chain) is drawn from a study of T-cell memory formation after mild COVID-19. Whole-study context: The two donors had largely donor-specific TCR clusters. The study's findings and limits: Clones that got smaller from day 15 to 85 had even CD4/CD8, while clones growing later tipped toward CD4+. Researchers could not confirm that second-wave clones peaking on day 37 targeted SARS-CoV-2. Some clones that responded turned up in pre-infection memory, which suggests that cross-reactive memory joined in.

TCRdb called the 5' RACE reads again in MiXCR, with one record for every CDR3 protein. The table has some 45,000 distinct CDR3 sequences, 27% seen once. The V and J ends lost 4 bases and 5 bases respectively, with 11 bases between them. Germline V gives CDR1 LGHNA, CDR2 YSLEER. This CDR3 has 14 amino acids. This clonotype has ten or more counts. Its antigen is unknown. The chain is built from TRBV4-3 and TRBJ2-2; D is possibly TRBD1 or TRBD2 (7 bases each). The sequenced material came from PBMCs or a T cell subset sorted from them (not recorded which). This sequence originates from a man between 18 and 29 years old who had mild COVID-19 (a few samples of this study predate the infection). Cell type and time point are not known. For the CDR3, the DNA is TGCGCCAGCAGCCCGCAGGGGGGGACCGGGGAGCTGTTTTTT. Translation: CASSPQGGTGELFF.